The rows below give T cell receptor beta chains drawn from one sample of a study of blood T cell repertoires in COVID-19. Assay: immunoSEQ multiplex PCR; the TCRdb copy retains only in-frame clones and omits some. In the table there are roughly 68,000 clones, around 91% of which are singletons. Specimen: peripheral blood. These receptors were collected from a man aged 45-60 years with COVID-19, enrolled during active disease. Both conserved end residues are part of each CDR3.

CDR3: CASSHKSRGKGYTEAFF; V: TRBV4-1; J: TRBJ1-1
CDR3: CASSPSGGSNYEQYF; V: TRBV18; J: TRBJ2-7
CDR3: CASSPEGPTNEKLFF; V: TRBV5-1; J: TRBJ1-4
CDR3: CASSHSDVGGSDTEAFF; V: TRBV7-2; J: TRBJ1-1
CDR3: CASSLWARGMWNEQFF; V: TRBV5-4; J: TRBJ2-1
CDR3: CASSQTWDRVGYGYTF; V: TRBV14; J: TRBJ1-2
CDR3: CASSLGQYPYEQYF; V: TRBV2; J: TRBJ2-7
CDR3: CASSEDLNSFYEQYF; V: TRBV6-1; J: TRBJ2-7
CDR3: CASSQVEGNYGYTF; V: TRBV4-1; J: TRBJ1-2
CDR3: CASSFFEQFF; V: TRBV12-3/TRBV12-4; J: TRBJ2-1
CDR3: CASSLRGLAGDEQFF; V: TRBV7-7; J: TRBJ2-1
CDR3: CAISVGLNTEAFF; V: TRBV10-3; J: TRBJ1-1
CDR3: CASSSSPLSSYEQYF; V: TRBV3-1/TRBV3-2; J: TRBJ2-7
CDR3: CSARLDQGQYF; V: TRBV20-1; J: TRBJ2-3
CDR3: CASSLQVQGAIGYGYTF; V: TRBV7-2; J: TRBJ1-2
CDR3: CASSEDPGPRTEAFF; V: TRBV6-1; J: TRBJ1-1
CDR3: CASSLAPGSPGELFF; V: TRBV5-1; J: TRBJ2-2
CDR3: CASSLASGRARETQYF; V: TRBV5-1; J: TRBJ2-5
CDR3: CASRPGLSVGQFF; V: TRBV27; J: TRBJ2-1
CDR3: CASTSGQSYEQYF; V: TRBV6-5; J: TRBJ2-7
CDR3: CSGGLAGTQYF; V: TRBV29-1; J: TRBJ2-5
CDR3: CASSLDAISGNTIYF; V: TRBV7-2; J: TRBJ1-3
CDR3: CASIQAGLAGKGNNEQFF; V: TRBV2; J: TRBJ2-1
CDR3: CASSLGARPPVEQFF; V: TRBV7-6; J: TRBJ2-1
CDR3: CASSVGQGEKTGELFF; V: TRBV2; J: TRBJ2-2
CDR3: CAWSIPGQQETQYF; V: TRBV30; J: TRBJ2-5
CDR3: CASSLSASVQFF; V: TRBV12-3/TRBV12-4; J: TRBJ2-1
CDR3: CASSPRGLAGVRAGELFF; V: TRBV7-2; J: TRBJ2-2
CDR3: CASRAVPGQNTEAFF; V: TRBV5-6; J: TRBJ1-1
CDR3: CASSTPGTAPDTQYF; V: TRBV19; J: TRBJ2-3
CDR3: CATSDSRDWDYGYTF; V: TRBV24-1; J: TRBJ1-2
CDR3: CASTPEILNTEAFF; V: TRBV19; J: TRBJ1-1
CDR3: CASSPRPGQLTEAFF; V: TRBV2; J: TRBJ1-1
CDR3: CSASPSYEQYF; V: TRBV20-1; J: TRBJ2-7
CDR3: CASSEGTAGIGGETQYF; V: TRBV10-1; J: TRBJ2-5
CDR3: CASRRLAGGSNTGELFF; V: TRBV4-3; J: TRBJ2-2
CDR3: CASSPTRGEGHSRRFF; V: TRBV18; J: TRBJ1-4
CDR3: CASSQVPLIQGAGNTIYF; V: TRBV4-1; J: TRBJ1-3
CDR3: CASSGFRTATYEQYF; V: TRBV18; J: TRBJ2-7
CDR3: CATSDPRIAGEGEQFF; V: TRBV24-1; J: TRBJ2-1
CDR3: CASSPLRMADLNTEAFF; V: TRBV18; J: TRBJ1-1
CDR3: CASMGGYEQYF; V: TRBV2; J: TRBJ2-7
CDR3: CASSPNSGSVNIQYF; V: TRBV5-1; J: TRBJ2-4
CDR3: CASRQGIGSPLHF; V: TRBV5-1; J: TRBJ1-6
CDR3: CASSHRTGFPPDTQYF; V: TRBV3-1/TRBV3-2; J: TRBJ2-3
CDR3: CASSERSYEQYF; V: TRBV28; J: TRBJ2-7
CDR3: CASLRTSGVSGANVLTF; V: TRBV19; J: TRBJ2-6
CDR3: CASSLGPKNTGELFF; V: TRBV27; J: TRBJ2-2
CDR3: CASSLERGSEAFF; V: TRBV7-2; J: TRBJ1-1
CDR3: CASSPGLAGAGEQFF; V: TRBV5-4; J: TRBJ2-1
CDR3: CASAQYRGYTF; V: TRBV2; J: TRBJ1-2